The 28 T cell receptor beta chains below all came from one sample that was sequenced in a study of blood T cell repertoires in COVID-19. The method was immunoSEQ multiplex PCR; TCRdb's version includes in-frame clones alone and lacks a portion of them. The sample has roughly 130,000 clones, over 75% seen once. Sequences were obtained from peripheral blood. The receptors come from a man aged 55 to 69 with active or convalescent COVID-19.

The chain recombines TRBV7-9 with TRBJ1-2; 7 positions agree with TRBD1. The CDR3 spans 14 residues. Germline V lookup: CDR1 SEHNR, CDR2 FQNEAQ (reference sequence). V dropped 5 bases and J dropped 0; count of bases not matched to a gene: 3. In DNA form, the CDR3 reads TGTGCCAGCAGCCTGGGACAGTCTAACTATGGCTACACCTTC. This sequence encodes CASSLGQSNYGYTF.

This clone was picked up a small number of times. Other DNA sequences in the sample encode the same CDR3. The V gene is TRBV6-5, the J gene TRBJ1-5, with 10 positions matching TRBD1. The V gene's germline CDR1 is MNHEY and CDR2 SVGAGI. Trimming took 6 bases from V and 1 from J; bases not matched to a gene: 3. The CDR3 totals 15 residues. Here the CDR3 reads CASSRDRGSNQPQHF. The CDR3 coding sequence is TGTGCCAGCAGCCGGGACAGGGGAAGCAATCAGCCCCAGCATTTT.

J is TRBJ2-7 and V is TRBV7-2; 9 bases are a match to TRBD2. The V and J ends lost 1 base and 3 bases, in that order; junction bases with no gene match: 1. The germline CDR1 and CDR2 sequences are SGHTA and FQGNSA. CDR3 length: 14 amino acids. As DNA, the CDR3 is TGTGCCAGCAGCTTAGAGCGGGAGGTCTACGAGCAGTACTTC. It yields the protein CASSLEREVYEQYF. The full variable domain, its missing parts supplied by reference TRBV7-2 and TRBJ2-7, is GAGVSQSPSNKVTEKGKDVELRCDPISGHTALYWYRQSLGQGLEFLIYFQGNSAPDKSGLPSDRFSAERTGGSVSTLTIQRTQQEDSAVYLCASSLEREVYEQYFGPGTRLTVT.

The chain recombines TRBV28 with TRBJ2-7; the match to TRBD2 covers 12 bases. The CDR3 is 15 residues long. In germline, CDR1 is MDHEN, CDR2 SYDVKM. The V and J ends lost 5 bases and 5 bases, in that order; junction bases with no gene match: 7. The CDR3: CASSPSGRALDEQYF. CDR3 DNA: TGTGCCAGCAGTCCTAGCGGGAGGGCCCTCGACGAGCAGTACTTC.

This clone came up once. The chain couples TRBV3-1 (or the pseudogene TRBV3-2) to TRBJ2-5; a weak D match, TRBD1 (6 bases). Trimming removed 4 bases from V and 4 bases from J, with 10 bases in between. The CDR3 is 13 residues long. CDR1 LGHDT and CDR2 YNNKEL come from the germline V gene (reference sequence). The CDR3 loop is CASSPPGVETQYF. The CDR3 DNA sequence: TGTGCCAGCAGCCCCCCAGGGGTAGAGACCCAGTACTTC.

In its sample, this clone was seen once. For the CDR3, the DNA is TGCGCCAGCAGCCGAGGGACTAGCGGGAGTGGGTCGGGGTACAATGAGCAGTTCTTC. This gives the protein CASSRGTSGSGSGYNEQFF. This chain joins TRBV5-1 and TRBJ2-1; 14 bases align to TRBD2. V lost 4 bases, J lost 4 bases, and 13 bases stayed unmatched. Germline V lookup: CDR1 SGHRS, CDR2 YFSETQ. The CDR3 loop spans 19 amino acids.

V gene TRBV4-3 combines with J gene TRBJ1-5, with TRBD1 matching over 7 bases. The CDR3 consists of 15 residues. V shed 1 base and J 5 bases; nucleotides not matched to a gene: 5. Per the germline V gene, CDR1 is LGHNA and CDR2 is YSLEER. The CDR3 bases are TGCGCCAGCAGCCAAGGTTTACAGGGGTATCAGCCCCAGCATTTT. Its protein product is CASSQGLQGYQPQHF.

This clone appeared a few times. The chain joins TRBV6-2 or TRBV6-3 to TRBJ1-5; D perhaps matches TRBD1 (5 bases). CDR3 length: 15 residues. CDR1 is MNHEY, CDR2 SVGEGT, per germline. The V end lost 0 bases, the J end lost 4 bases, and 10 bases lay between the germline ends. This CDR3 reads CASSYSTARNQPQHF. CDR3 nucleotides: TGTGCCAGCAGTTACTCGACAGCTCGTAATCAGCCCCAGCATTTT.

V and J are TRBV12-5 and TRBJ1-2, with 7 nucleotides matching TRBD1. Germline V gene lookup returns CDR1 LGHNT and CDR2 FRNRAP. J lost 3 bases, V lost 6 bases, and 1 base had no gene match. The CDR3 extends over 12 amino acids. The CDR3 sequence: CASGQGDYGYTF. The CDR3 DNA follows: TGTGCTAGTGGCCAGGGGGACTATGGCTACACCTTC.

The gene calls are TRBV6-5 and TRBJ2-7, with 10 bases lining up with TRBD1. Germline V gene lookup returns CDR1 MNHEY and CDR2 SVGAGI. V lost 7 bases, J lost 3 bases, and 9 bases stayed unmatched. The CDR3 sequence is 15 residues long. The CDR3 protein is CASNKDRGHYYEQYF. For the CDR3, the DNA is TGTGCCAGCAACAAAGACAGGGGGCACTACTACGAGCAGTACTTC.

The rearrangement joins TRBV10-3 to TRBJ2-7; 9 nucleotides match TRBD2. The CDR3 extends over 15 amino acids. Germline trimming cut 3 bases from V and 6 bases from J; bases unmatched to any gene: 9. The germline CDR1 and CDR2 sequences are ENHRY and SYGVKD. This CDR3 reads CAISDWEREAGEQYF. The CDR3 bases are TGTGCCATCAGTGATTGGGAGCGGGAGGCTGGCGAGCAGTACTTC.

This chain uses TRBV4-2 with TRBJ1-5, with D unclear. Germline loops: CDR1 LGHNA, CDR2 YNFKEQ. Deletions cut 0 bases from V and 7 bases from J, with 16 bases between. The CDR3 sequence is 16 residues long. This CDR3 reads CASSQERVLAHQPQHF. The DNA of the CDR3 is TGTGCCAGCAGCCAAGAGAGAGTACTAGCTCACCAGCCCCAGCATTTT.

This clone was seen only once. The chain carries TRBV5-5 and TRBJ2-7; TRBD2 matches at 7 bases. The CDR3 is 15 residues long. Germline V gene data show CDR1 as SGHKS and CDR2 as YYEKEE (reference sequence). J gave up 5 bases and V 4 bases, and 12 bases lay outside the gene matches. CDR3 nucleotide sequence: TGTGCCAGCAGCCCGATATCCGGGACTAAGAACGAGCAGTACTTC. It translates to CASSPISGTKNEQYF.

This clone has a handful of counts. V usage is TRBV11-3 and J usage is TRBJ2-3, with TRBD2 matching over 7 bases. This CDR3 has 16 residues. The germline V gene encodes CDR1 SGHNT and CDR2 YENEEA. The J segment lost 5 bases and the V segment lost 2 bases, leaving 10 bases of the junction unmatched. CDR3: CASSLRGRASVDTQYF. In DNA, the CDR3 is TGTGCCAGCAGCTTAAGAGGGAGGGCCTCGGTAGATACGCAGTATTTT. Together with reference TRBV11-3 and TRBJ2-3, the CDR3 gives the full variable domain: EAGVVQSPRYKIIEKKQPVAFWCNPISGHNTLYWYLQNLGQGPELLIRYENEEAVDDSQLPKDRFSAERLKGVDSTLKIQPAELGDSAVYLCASSLRGRASVDTQYFGPGTRLTVL.

The genes are TRBV11-2 and TRBJ2-1, with 8 bases fitting TRBD1. The CDR3 sequence is 16 residues long. Losses at the gene ends were 6 bases for V and 2 bases for J; bases not matched to a gene: 9. Germline V gene data show CDR1 as SGHAT and CDR2 as FQNNGV. The CDR3 sequence: CASRLGTGQTYNEQFF. As DNA, the CDR3 is TGTGCCAGCAGGCTAGGGACAGGTCAGACCTACAATGAGCAGTTCTTC. Based on the CDR3 plus reference TRBV11-2 and TRBJ2-1, the full variable domain is EAGVAQSPRYKIIEKRQSVAFWCNPISGHATLYWYQQILGQGPKLLIQFQNNGVVDDSQLPKDRFSAERLKGVDSTLKIQPAKLEDSAVYLCASRLGTGQTYNEQFFGPGTRLTVL.

This sequence joins TRBV11-2 and TRBJ2-4; TRBD2 matches at 8 bases. Germline-derived CDR1 and CDR2 are SGHAT and FQNNGV. The CDR3 is 15 residues long. V shed 6 bases, J shed 8 bases, and the junction held 12 bases outside the gene matches. CDR3 region: CASRPAGGNVDIQYF. The CDR3 DNA sequence: TGTGCCAGCAGACCCGCGGGGGGCAATGTGGACATTCAGTACTTC.

The genes are TRBV11-3 and TRBJ2-1, with 9 bases matching TRBD2. Per the germline V gene, CDR1 is SGHNT and CDR2 is YENEEA. The CDR3 totals 13 residues. The J segment lost 10 bases and the V segment lost 3 bases, leaving 4 bases of the junction unmatched. The CDR3 reads CASSFSGRGEQFF. The CDR3 coding sequence is TGTGCCAGCAGCTTTAGCGGGAGAGGAGAGCAGTTCTTC.

The J gene is TRBJ2-3, the V gene TRBV27; D perhaps matches TRBD1 (6 bases). Germline CDR1 MNHEY, CDR2 SMNVEV (reference sequence). Trimming cost V 2 bases and J 2 bases, with 14 bases left between them. The CDR3 has 16 amino acids. The CDR3 loop reads CASSLRGHLYTDTQYF. In DNA, the CDR3 is TGTGCCAGCAGTTTAAGGGGACACCTTTACACAGATACGCAGTATTTT.

The chain combines TRBV4-1 with TRBJ2-1, with D possibly TRBD2 on 6 matching bases. This CDR3 spans 18 amino acids. From germline, CDR1 is MGHRA and CDR2 YSYEKL. Trimming shortened V by 0 bases and J by 4 bases, and 19 bases separated the two germline ends. This CDR3 is CASSQDPRGWGTYNEQFF. In nucleotides, the CDR3 is TGCGCCAGCAGCCAAGATCCCCGGGGGTGGGGAACTTACAATGAGCAGTTCTTC.

The rearrangement joins TRBV19 to TRBJ1-6, with 11 bases that match TRBD1. CDR1 is LNHDA and CDR2 is SQIVND in the germline V gene (reference sequence). The CDR3 loop spans 19 amino acids. The J segment lost 6 bases and the V segment lost 4 bases, leaving 14 bases of the junction unmatched. CDR3 nucleotides: TGTGCCAGTAGTACGGCTTCCGGGACAGGGGGATTGGGTAATTCACCCCTCCACTTT. It translates to CASSTASGTGGLGNSPLHF.

The chain is built from TRBV27 and TRBJ2-7; possible D gene TRBD2, 5 bases. Trimming removed 6 bases at V and 3 bases at J, with 9 bases between. Germline V CDR1 and CDR2: MNHEY, SMNVEV (reference sequence). This CDR3 region has 12 residues. This CDR3 reads CASRASSYEQYF. CDR3 nucleotide sequence: TGTGCCAGCAGGGCTAGCAGCTACGAGCAGTACTTC.

The chain links TRBV19 to TRBJ1-2; no reliable D call. Trimming stripped 5 bases from V and 4 bases from J, with 14 bases between. The CDR3 has 14 residues. Germline CDR1 is LNHDA and CDR2 is SQIVND (reference sequence). Here the CDR3 reads CASSPREGLYGYTF. The DNA of the CDR3 is TGTGCCAGTAGTCCCAGAGAGGGCCTCTATGGCTACACCTTC.

The CDR3 coding sequence is TGTGCCAGCTCAGGACAGAACGCGGGAGCTTTCTTT. Protein product: CASSGQNAGAFF. This chain joins TRBV18 and TRBJ1-1, with D possibly matching TRBD1 (6 bases). CDR1 and CDR2 (germline): KGHSH, LQKENI. The ends were cut back, 5 bases at V and 10 bases at J, with 14 bases in the middle. The CDR3 is 12 residues long.

The V gene is TRBV11-3, the J gene TRBJ2-1, with D perhaps TRBD1 (6 bases). The CDR3 spans 13 residues. Trimming took off 4 bases at V and 4 bases at J, with 8 bases between the two ends. CDR1 is SGHNT and CDR2 is YENEEA in the germline V gene. The CDR3 DNA sequence: TGTGCCAGCAGCTCACAGGGATACAATGAGCAGTTCTTC. Its protein is CASSSQGYNEQFF.

V usage is TRBV11-3 and J usage is TRBJ1-3; 10 bases fit TRBD1. CDR1 is SGHNT and CDR2 is YENEEA in the germline V gene. Trimming cost V 4 bases and J 2 bases; bases outside gene matches: 2. This CDR3 contains 15 residues. CDR3 coding DNA: TGTGCCAGCAGCTACGGGACAGGGGCTGGAAACACCATATATTTT. Translated: CASSYGTGAGNTIYF. The whole variable domain, remainder taken from reference TRBV11-3 and TRBJ1-3, is EAGVVQSPRYKIIEKKQPVAFWCNPISGHNTLYWYLQNLGQGPELLIRYENEEAVDDSQLPKDRFSAERLKGVDSTLKIQPAELGDSAVYLCASSYGTGAGNTIYFGEGSWLTVV.

The rearrangement uses TRBV19 and TRBJ1-2; no firm D call. The CDR3 length is 14 residues. CDR1 and CDR2 from the germline V gene are LNHDA and SQIVND (reference sequence). With 4 bases removed from V and 5 bases from J, the gap between germline ends came to 14 bases. As DNA, the CDR3 is TGTGCCAGTAGTACCGGAGATTTGCGGTATGGCTACACCTTC. This translates into CASSTGDLRYGYTF. Based on the CDR3 plus reference TRBV19 and TRBJ1-2, the full variable domain is DGGITQSPKYLFRKEGQNVTLSCEQNLNHDAMYWYRQDPGQGLRLIYYSQIVNDFQKGDIAEGYSVSREKKESFPLTVTSAQKNPTAFYLCASSTGDLRYGYTFGSGTRLTVV.

CDR3 loop: CASSSLAGSSYNEQFF. The CDR3 bases are TGTGCCAGCAGTTCCTTAGCGGGGAGCTCCTACAATGAGCAGTTCTTC. The chain is built from TRBV6-5 and TRBJ2-1; 8 bases fit TRBD2. Germline V gene data show CDR1 as MNHEY and CDR2 as SVGAGI. The CDR3 has 16 residues. Germline trimming cut 4 bases from V and 0 bases from J; bases unmatched to any gene: 5.

The CDR3, as DNA: TGCGCCAGCAGCCCCGGAACCATGGGAGGGCCACGGTTCTTC. Its translation is CASSPGTMGGPRFF. The chain joins TRBV5-1 to TRBJ2-1, with 7 bases aligning to TRBD2. Trimming cost V 4 bases and J 15 bases; bases outside gene matches: 16. The CDR3 is 14 residues long. The germline CDR1 and CDR2 sequences are SGHRS and YFSETQ. Combining the CDR3 with reference TRBV5-1 and TRBJ2-1 gives the whole variable domain KAGVTQTPRYLIKTRGQQVTLSCSPISGHRSVSWYQQTPGQGLQFLFEYFSETQRNKGNFPGRFSGRQFSNSRSEMNVSTLELGDSALYLCASSPGTMGGPRFFGPGTRLTVL.